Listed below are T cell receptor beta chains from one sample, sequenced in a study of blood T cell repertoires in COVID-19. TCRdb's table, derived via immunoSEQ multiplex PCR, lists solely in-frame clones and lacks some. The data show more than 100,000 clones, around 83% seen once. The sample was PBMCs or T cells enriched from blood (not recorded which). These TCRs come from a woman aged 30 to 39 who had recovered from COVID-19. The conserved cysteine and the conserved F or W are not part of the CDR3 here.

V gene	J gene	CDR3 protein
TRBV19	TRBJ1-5	ASTNGHQGNQPQH
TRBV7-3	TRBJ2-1	ASSSAGRFTDEQF
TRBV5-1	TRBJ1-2	ASSSVTGTHGYT
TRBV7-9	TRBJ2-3	ASSLTGQGTDTQY
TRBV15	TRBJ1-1	ATSSGQPPTGAF
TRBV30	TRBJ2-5	AWSVPATKTQY
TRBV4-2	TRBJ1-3	ASSQQSQGKGYTIY
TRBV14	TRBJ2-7	ASSQSQGLVSYEQY
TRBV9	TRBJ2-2	ASSAGTSSPGELF
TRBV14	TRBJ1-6	ASSAYDGNSPLH
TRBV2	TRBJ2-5	ASSEGLAGAQETQY
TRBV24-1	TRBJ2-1	ATGGGQANEQF
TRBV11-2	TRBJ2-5	ASSTTGTGGRETQY
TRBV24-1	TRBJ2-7	ATSDANAAPSSYEQY
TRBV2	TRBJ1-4	ASGQLTGTRSGKLF
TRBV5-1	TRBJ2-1	ASSAGTGGNEQF
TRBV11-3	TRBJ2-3	ASSALAGLSGDTQY
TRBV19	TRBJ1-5	ASSTTLISNQPQH
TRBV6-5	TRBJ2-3	ASTGQGYSTDTQY
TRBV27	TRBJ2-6	ASSLVTPLAGGSGANVLT
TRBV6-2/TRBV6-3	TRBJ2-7	ASSYSTRPYEQY
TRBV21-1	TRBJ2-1	ASPGHGNEQF
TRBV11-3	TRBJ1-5	ASSCFTRLNNQPQH
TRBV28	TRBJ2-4	ASSLSGGAKNIQY
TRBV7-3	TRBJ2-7	ASSLGSGTLGEQY
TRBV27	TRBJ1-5	ASSNGGTGTAFRSNQPQH
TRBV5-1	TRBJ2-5	ASSANSVQETQY